The 12 T cell receptor beta chains listed next were all sequenced from one sample in a study of shared clonotypes between healthy human individuals. TCRdb's table, derived via immunoSEQ multiplex PCR, lists solely in-frame clones and lacks some. The sample lists about 2.4 million clones, approximately 94% seen once, with around 0.4% in the top ten. Sample: naive CD4+ T cells from PBMCs. Subset denoted: CD45RA+ positively selected. Receptors were obtained from a man aged 18 to 30 in good health. Some clones in this sample may be carry-over from other donors' samples.

The CDR3 DNA reads as TGTGCCAGCAGTCTCCTCGACAGGGCGGCCGGGGAGCTGTTTTTT. This encodes CASSLLDRAAGELFF. The V call is TRBV28, the J call TRBJ2-2, with 7 bases fitting TRBD1. Looked up from germline, CDR1 is MDHEN and CDR2 is SYDVKM. The CDR3 runs to 15 residues. Unmatched junction bases numbered 9, after V lost 5 bases and J lost 6 bases.

This clone was counted a single time. The chain combines TRBV6-1 with TRBJ1-1, with D possibly being TRBD1 (5 bases). This CDR3 region has 14 residues. The V end lost 5 bases, the J end lost 0 bases, and 10 bases lay between the germline ends. Germline V gene sequence: CDR1 MNHNS, CDR2 SASEGT. Here the CDR3 DNA reads TGTGCCAGCAGTAGGGGTGGAGTGAACACTGAAGCTTTCTTT. Translating gives CASSRGGVNTEAFF.

The V gene is TRBV5-4, the J gene TRBJ2-2; 15 nucleotides line up with TRBD2. V dropped 4 bases and J dropped 0; count of bases not matched to a gene: 1. This CDR3 has 17 residues. Germline CDR1 is SGHNT and CDR2 is YYREEE (reference sequence). CDR3: CASSGTSGRSNTGELFF. DNA of the CDR3: TGTGCCAGCAGCGGGACTAGCGGGAGGTCGAACACCGGGGAGCTGTTTTTT.

As to this clone: Other nucleotide sequences from this sample produce the same CDR3. The chain employs TRBV5-1 and TRBJ2-7, with D unresolved. This CDR3 is built from 14 residues. Germline CDR1 is SGHRS and CDR2 is YFSETQ. Trimming took off 0 bases at V and 2 bases at J, with 9 bases between the two ends. The CDR3, as DNA: TGCGCCAGCAGCTTGGAGTTAGGCACCTACGAGCAGTACTTC. Translation: CASSLELGTYEQYF.

The chain recombines TRBV28 with TRBJ2-2, with TRBD1 matching over 8 bases. Trimming removed 2 bases from V and 4 bases from J; junction bases left unmatched: 9. Germline CDR1 is MDHEN and CDR2 is SYDVKM. CDR3 size: 17 residues. The CDR3: CASSLPRTGRSTGELFF. The CDR3 DNA reads TGTGCCAGCAGTTTACCGCGGACAGGGAGAAGCACCGGGGAGCTGTTTTTT. Drawing the rest from reference TRBV28 and TRBJ2-2, the complete variable domain is DVKVTQSSRYLVKRTGEKVFLECVQDMDHENMFWYRQDPGLGLRLIYFSYDVKMKEKGDIPEGYSVSREKKERFSLILESASTNQTSMYLCASSLPRTGRSTGELFFGEGSRLTVL.

The V call is TRBV28, the J call TRBJ2-2; tentatively, D is TRBD2 (5 bases). Germline CDR1 and CDR2: MDHEN and SYDVKM. The ends were cut back, 7 bases at V and 1 base at J, with 22 bases in the middle. This CDR3 is 18 amino acids long. DNA for the CDR3: TGTGCCAGCACTACGAGGCCAGCCGGAGGTGTGAACACCGGGGAGCTGTTTTTT. Amino acids: CASTTRPAGGVNTGELFF.

The V and J genes are TRBV28 and TRBJ1-1, with D maybe TRBD1 (6 bases). The V end lost 8 bases, the J end lost 1 base, and 11 bases lay between the germline ends. Germline CDR1 is MDHEN and CDR2 is SYDVKM. This CDR3 has 13 residues. In DNA form, the CDR3 reads TGTGCCAGCCGGGGGCGCGAGAACACTGAAGCTTTCTTT. Amino acid sequence: CASRGRENTEAFF.

The J gene is TRBJ2-7, the V gene TRBV7-9, with D maybe TRBD2 (7 bases). Germline CDR1 reads SEHNR; CDR2 reads FQNEAQ (reference sequence). This CDR3 spans 16 amino acids. Trimming took off 8 bases at V and 3 bases at J, with 23 bases between the two ends. For the CDR3, the DNA is TGTGCCAGCCAGGGGCCTACGGGCGGGAGTTTCTACGAGCAGTACTTC. Amino acids: CASQGPTGGSFYEQYF.

This clone was picked up one time. The V gene is TRBV5-1, the J gene TRBJ1-3; 11 bases map to TRBD1. Germline V lookup: CDR1 SGHRS, CDR2 YFSETQ. CDR3 length: 15 amino acids. V lost 2 bases to trimming and J lost 8 bases; unmatched junction nucleotides: 6. The CDR3 nucleotides read TGCGCCAGCAGCTTCGTAGGACAGGGGGCAGACACCATATATTTT. This encodes CASSFVGQGADTIYF.

The genes are TRBV29-1 and TRBJ2-4; D is perhaps TRBD2 (6 bases). Germline V gene sequence: CDR1 SQVTM, CDR2 ANQGSEA. V was trimmed by 0 bases and J by 7 bases, leaving 10 bases between them. The CDR3 spans 13 residues. The DNA of the CDR3 is TGCAGCGTTGAAGAACTAGCTAGGAACATTCAGTACTTC. Amino acids: CSVEELARNIQYF.

J is TRBJ1-2 and V is TRBV5-5; D is unclear. V was cut by 2 bases and J by 4 bases, with 15 bases left in between. Per the germline V gene, CDR1 is SGHKS and CDR2 is YYEKEE (reference sequence). The CDR3 sequence is 15 residues long. CDR3 loop: CASSFGLGSVYGYTF. DNA for the CDR3: TGTGCCAGCAGCTTCGGACTCGGTTCCGTCTATGGCTACACCTTC.

V gene TRBV15 combines with J gene TRBJ2-1; TRBD2 aligns across 9 bases. The CDR3 is 18 amino acids. Per the germline V gene, CDR1 is LNHNV and CDR2 is YYDKDF (reference sequence). Trimming cost V 1 base and J 0 bases; bases outside gene matches: 7. CDR3 region: CATSRGSGRGSSYNEQFF. CDR3 in DNA: TGTGCCACCAGCAGAGGTAGCGGGAGAGGGAGCTCCTACAATGAGCAGTTCTTC.